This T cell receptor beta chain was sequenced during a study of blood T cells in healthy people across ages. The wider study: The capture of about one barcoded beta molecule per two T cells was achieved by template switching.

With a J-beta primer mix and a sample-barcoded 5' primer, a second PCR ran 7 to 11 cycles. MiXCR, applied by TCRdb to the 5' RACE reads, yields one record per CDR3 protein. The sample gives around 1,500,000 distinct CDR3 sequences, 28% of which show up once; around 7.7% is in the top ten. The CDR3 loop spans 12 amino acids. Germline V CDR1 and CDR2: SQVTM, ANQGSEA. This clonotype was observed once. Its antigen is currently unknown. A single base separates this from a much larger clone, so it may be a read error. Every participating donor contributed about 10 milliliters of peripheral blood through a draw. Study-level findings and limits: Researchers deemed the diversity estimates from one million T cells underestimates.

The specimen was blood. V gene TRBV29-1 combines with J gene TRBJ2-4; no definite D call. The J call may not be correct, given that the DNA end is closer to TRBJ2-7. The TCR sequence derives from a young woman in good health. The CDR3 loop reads CSVGLTPAEQYF. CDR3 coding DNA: TGCAGCGTTGGCCTGACACCCGCCGAGCAGTACTTC.